The clone carrying this T cell receptor (beta chain) was found many times. UMIs were added to TCR cDNA along with a universal primer site when it was made by 5'RACE template switching. Via MiXCR, TCRdb re-called the 5' RACE reads, giving one row per CDR3 protein. The table lists about 74,000 distinct CDR3 sequences, approximately 6.5% of them singletons, with roughly 35% in the top ten. This entry comes from a study of T cells after yellow fever vaccination. Study in general: Each low-cell-number fraction was prepared by means of SMART-Seq v4 Ultra Low Input.

V shed 4 bases, J shed 2 bases, and the junction held 3 bases outside the gene matches. This CDR3 spans 15 amino acids. The V gene's germline CDR1 is MGHRA and CDR2 YSYEKL. The source material was CD8+ T cells sorted from PBMCs, sampled 5 days after the first yellow fever vaccination. J is TRBJ2-1 and V is TRBV4-1, with 9 bases identical to TRBD1. This TCR was recovered from a young man who received the YFV17D yellow fever vaccine. CDR3 nucleotide sequence: TGCGCCAGCAGCCTGGGACAGGGTCCCTACAATGAGCAGTTCTTC. The encoded protein is CASSLGQGPYNEQFF.